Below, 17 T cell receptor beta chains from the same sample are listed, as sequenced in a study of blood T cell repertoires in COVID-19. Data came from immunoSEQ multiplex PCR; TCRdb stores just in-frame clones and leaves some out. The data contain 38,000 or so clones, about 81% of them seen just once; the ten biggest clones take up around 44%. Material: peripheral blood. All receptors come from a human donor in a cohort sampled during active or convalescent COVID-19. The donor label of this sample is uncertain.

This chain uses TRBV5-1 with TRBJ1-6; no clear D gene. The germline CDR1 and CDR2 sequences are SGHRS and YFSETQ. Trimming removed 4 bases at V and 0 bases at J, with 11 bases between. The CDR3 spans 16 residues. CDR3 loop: CASSTGGSSYNSPLHF. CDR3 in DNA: TGCGCCAGCAGCACTGGTGGGAGCTCCTATAATTCACCCCTCCACTTT.

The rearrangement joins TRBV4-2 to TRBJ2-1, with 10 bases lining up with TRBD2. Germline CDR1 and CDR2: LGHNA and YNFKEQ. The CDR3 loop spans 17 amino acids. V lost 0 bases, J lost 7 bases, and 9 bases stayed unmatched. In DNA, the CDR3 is TGTGCCAGCAGCCAAGAGGGAGCGGGAGGGCCAGGGAATGAGCAGTTCTTC. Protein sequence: CASSQEGAGGPGNEQFF.

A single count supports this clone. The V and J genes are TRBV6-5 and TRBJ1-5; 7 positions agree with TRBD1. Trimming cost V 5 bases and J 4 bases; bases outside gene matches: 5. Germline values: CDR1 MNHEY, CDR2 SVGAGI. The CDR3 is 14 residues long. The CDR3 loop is CASSTGTDNQPQHF. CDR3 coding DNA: TGTGCCAGCAGTACCGGGACAGATAATCAGCCCCAGCATTTT.

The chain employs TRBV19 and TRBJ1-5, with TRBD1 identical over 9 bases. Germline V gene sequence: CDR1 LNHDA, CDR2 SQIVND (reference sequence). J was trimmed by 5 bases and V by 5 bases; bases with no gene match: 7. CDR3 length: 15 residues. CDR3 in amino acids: CASSLGQGGYQPQHF. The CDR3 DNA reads TGTGCCAGTAGTTTGGGACAGGGAGGATATCAGCCCCAGCATTTT.

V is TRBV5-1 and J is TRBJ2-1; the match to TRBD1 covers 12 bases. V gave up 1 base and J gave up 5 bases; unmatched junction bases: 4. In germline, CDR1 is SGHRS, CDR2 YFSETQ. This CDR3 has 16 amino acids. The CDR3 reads CASSLSGQGAHNEQFF. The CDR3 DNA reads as TGCGCCAGCAGCTTGTCGGGACAGGGGGCCCACAATGAGCAGTTCTTC.

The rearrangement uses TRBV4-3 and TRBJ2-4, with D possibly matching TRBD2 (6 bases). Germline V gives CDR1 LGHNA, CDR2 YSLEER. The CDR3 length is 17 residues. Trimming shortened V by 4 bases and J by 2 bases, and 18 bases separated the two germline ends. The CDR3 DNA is TGCGCCAGCAGCCCAGACCCCGGAGGGATAACCAAAAACATTCAGTACTTC. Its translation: CASSPDPGGITKNIQYF.

This CDR3 is CASSARTGAETQYF. CDR3 nucleotide sequence: TGTGCCAGCAGCGCTCGGACAGGGGCCGAGACCCAGTACTTC. The chain recombines TRBV9 with TRBJ2-5, with 9 bases fitting TRBD1. The CDR3 runs to 14 residues. The ends lost 3 bases at V and 5 bases at J; junction bases unmatched: 5. The germline V gene encodes CDR1 SGDLS and CDR2 YYNGEE.

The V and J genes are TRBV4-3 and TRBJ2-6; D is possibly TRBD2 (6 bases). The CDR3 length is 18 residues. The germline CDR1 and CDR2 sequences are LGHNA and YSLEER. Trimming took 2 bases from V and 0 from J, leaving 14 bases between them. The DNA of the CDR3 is TGCGCCAGCAGCCAATATCCGGGAGTCAACTCTGGGGCCAACGTCCTGACTTTC. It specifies CASSQYPGVNSGANVLTF.

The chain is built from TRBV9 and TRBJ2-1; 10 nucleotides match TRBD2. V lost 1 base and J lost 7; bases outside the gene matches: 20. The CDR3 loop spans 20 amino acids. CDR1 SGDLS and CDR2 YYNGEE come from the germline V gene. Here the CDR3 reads CASSVNYSEREGQVINEQFF. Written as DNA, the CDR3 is TGTGCCAGCAGCGTAAACTATAGCGAGCGGGAGGGCCAGGTTATTAATGAGCAGTTCTTC.

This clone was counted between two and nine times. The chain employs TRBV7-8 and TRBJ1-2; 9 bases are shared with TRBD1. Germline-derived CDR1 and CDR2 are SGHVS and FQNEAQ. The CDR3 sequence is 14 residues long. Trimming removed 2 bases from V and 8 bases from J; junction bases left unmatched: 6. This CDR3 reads CASSLSGQGAGYTF. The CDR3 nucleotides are TGTGCCAGCAGCTTATCGGGACAGGGAGCAGGCTACACCTTC. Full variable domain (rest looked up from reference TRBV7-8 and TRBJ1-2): GAGVSQSPRYKVAKRGQDVALRCDPISGHVSLFWYQQALGQGPEFLTYFQNEAQLDKSGLPSDRFFAERPEGSVSTLKIQRTQQEDSAVYLCASSLSGQGAGYTFGSGTRLTVV.

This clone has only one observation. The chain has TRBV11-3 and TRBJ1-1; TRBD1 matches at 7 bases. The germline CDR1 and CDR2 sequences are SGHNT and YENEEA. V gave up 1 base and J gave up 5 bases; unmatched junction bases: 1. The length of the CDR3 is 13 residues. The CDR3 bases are TGTGCCAGCAGCTTAGCAGGGGGGACTGAAGCTTTCTTT. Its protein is CASSLAGGTEAFF.

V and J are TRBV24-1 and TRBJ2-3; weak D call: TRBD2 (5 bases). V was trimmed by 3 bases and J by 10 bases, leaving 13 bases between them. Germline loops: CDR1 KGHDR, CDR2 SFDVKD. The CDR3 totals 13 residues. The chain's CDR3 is CATSDPKPGAQYF. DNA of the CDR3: TGTGCCACCAGTGATCCGAAACCCGGGGCGCAGTATTTT.

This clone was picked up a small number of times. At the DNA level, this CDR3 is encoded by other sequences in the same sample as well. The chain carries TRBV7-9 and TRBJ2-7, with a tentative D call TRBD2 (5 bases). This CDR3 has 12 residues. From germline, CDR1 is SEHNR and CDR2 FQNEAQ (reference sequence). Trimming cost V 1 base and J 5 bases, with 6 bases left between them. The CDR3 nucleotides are TGTGCCAGCAGCTTAGGGCGGGACGAGCAGTACTTC. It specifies CASSLGRDEQYF.

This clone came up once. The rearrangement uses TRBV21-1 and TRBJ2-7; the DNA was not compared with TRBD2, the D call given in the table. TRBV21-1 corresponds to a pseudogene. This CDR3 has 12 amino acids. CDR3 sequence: CASSSVSYEQYF. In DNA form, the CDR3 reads TGTGCCAGCAGCAGCGTTAGCTACGAGCAGTACTTC.

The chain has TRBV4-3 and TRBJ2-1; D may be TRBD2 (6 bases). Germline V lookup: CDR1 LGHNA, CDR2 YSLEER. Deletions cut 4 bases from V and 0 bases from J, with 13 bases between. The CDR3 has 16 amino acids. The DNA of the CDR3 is TGCGCCAGCAGCCCCCGCGGGGAGTCCTCCTACAATGAGCAGTTCTTC. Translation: CASSPRGESSYNEQFF.

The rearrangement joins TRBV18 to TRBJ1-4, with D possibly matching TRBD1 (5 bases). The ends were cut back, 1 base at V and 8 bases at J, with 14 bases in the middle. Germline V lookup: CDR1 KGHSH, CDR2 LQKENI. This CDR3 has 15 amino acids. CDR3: CASSPLRGGGEKLFF. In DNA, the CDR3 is TGTGCCAGCTCACCACTAAGGGGAGGAGGCGAAAAACTGTTTTTT.

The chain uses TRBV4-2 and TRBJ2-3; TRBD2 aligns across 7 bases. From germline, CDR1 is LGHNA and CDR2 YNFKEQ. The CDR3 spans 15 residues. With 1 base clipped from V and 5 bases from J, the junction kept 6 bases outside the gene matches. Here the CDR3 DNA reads TGTGCCAGCAGCCAAGCGGCGGGAGTGGAAGATACGCAGTATTTT. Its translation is CASSQAAGVEDTQYF.